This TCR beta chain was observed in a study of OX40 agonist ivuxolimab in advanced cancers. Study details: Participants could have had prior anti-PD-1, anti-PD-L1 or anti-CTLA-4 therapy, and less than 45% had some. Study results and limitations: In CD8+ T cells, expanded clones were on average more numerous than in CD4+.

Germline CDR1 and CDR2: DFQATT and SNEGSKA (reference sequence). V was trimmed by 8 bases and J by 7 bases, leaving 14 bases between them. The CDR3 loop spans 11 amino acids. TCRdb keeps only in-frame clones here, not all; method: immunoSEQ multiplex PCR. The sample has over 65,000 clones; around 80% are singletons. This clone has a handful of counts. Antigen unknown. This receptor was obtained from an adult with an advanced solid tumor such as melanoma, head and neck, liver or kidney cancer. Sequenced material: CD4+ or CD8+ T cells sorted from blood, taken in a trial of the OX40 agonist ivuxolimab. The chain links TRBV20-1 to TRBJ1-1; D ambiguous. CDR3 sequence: CSSPSGFEAFF. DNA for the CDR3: TGCAGTTCCCCCAGCGGTTTTGAAGCTTTCTTT.